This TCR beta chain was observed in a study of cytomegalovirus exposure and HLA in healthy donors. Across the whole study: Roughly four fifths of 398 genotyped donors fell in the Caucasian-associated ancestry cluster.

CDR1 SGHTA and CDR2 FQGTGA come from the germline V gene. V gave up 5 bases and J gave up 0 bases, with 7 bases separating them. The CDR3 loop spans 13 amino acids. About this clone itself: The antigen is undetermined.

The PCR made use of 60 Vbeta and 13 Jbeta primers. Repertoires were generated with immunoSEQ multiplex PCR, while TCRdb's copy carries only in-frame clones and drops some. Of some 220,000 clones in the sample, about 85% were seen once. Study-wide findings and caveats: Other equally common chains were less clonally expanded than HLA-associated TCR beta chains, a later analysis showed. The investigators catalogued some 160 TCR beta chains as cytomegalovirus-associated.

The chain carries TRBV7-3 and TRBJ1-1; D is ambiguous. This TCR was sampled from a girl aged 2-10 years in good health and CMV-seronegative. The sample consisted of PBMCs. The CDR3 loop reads CASSRRVNTEAFF. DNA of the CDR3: TGTGCCAGCAGCCGACGGGTGAACACTGAAGCTTTCTTT.